A single sample is the source of the 18 T cell receptor beta chains below, sequenced in a study of blood T cells in healthy people across ages. For the second PCR, which ran for about 7 to 11 cycles, a sample-barcoded 5' primer and a J-beta primer mix were used. A single record per CDR3 protein comes from TCRdb applying MiXCR to the 5' RACE reads. The sample lists 1 million or so distinct CDR3 sequences, approximately 25% occurring once. These data also featured in a second study, about T cells of mothers and their children.

Input material: blood. The receptors were sampled from a girl aged 2 to 9 in good health.

V and J are TRBV7-2 and TRBJ1-5; 8 nucleotides align to TRBD1. The CDR3 covers 12 residues. The germline V gene encodes CDR1 SGHTA and CDR2 FQGNSA. V dropped 1 base and J dropped 15; count of bases not matched to a gene: 5. CDR3 in DNA: TGTGCCAGCAGCTTAGAGAGGGACAGGAGGCATTTT. It codes for CASSLERDRRHF.

This clonotype was seen a few times. The chain recombines TRBV7-9 with TRBJ2-1; 10 bases map to TRBD2. The V gene end was trimmed by 5 bases and the J gene end by 3 bases; junction bases not matched to a gene: 7. CDR3 length: 16 amino acids. CDR1 SEHNR and CDR2 FQNEAQ come from the germline V gene (reference sequence). As DNA, the CDR3 is TGTGCCAGCAGCGCCCTCTTAGCGGGGGGCTACAATGAGCAGTTCTTC. It encodes CASSALLAGGYNEQFF.

This clonotype was counted a few times. V usage is TRBV4-1 and J usage is TRBJ1-1, with D perhaps TRBD1 (5 bases). The germline V and J ends were trimmed by 0 bases and 10 bases, with 6 bases remaining between them. Germline CDR1 and CDR2: MGHRA and YSYEKL. CDR3 length equals 11 residues. The CDR3 DNA reads TGCGCCAGCAGCCAAGAGGGGCGAGCTTTCTTT. It yields the protein CASSQEGRAFF.

V and J are TRBV5-1 and TRBJ1-4; D call uncertain. The V gene's germline CDR1 is SGHRS and CDR2 YFSETQ. The CDR3 consists of 15 residues. Trimming left V 4 bases short and J 2 bases short, with 12 bases between. CDR3 nucleotide sequence: TGCGCCAGCAGCCCCCAAGGGTGGACTAATGAAAAACTGTTTTTT. It specifies CASSPQGWTNEKLFF.

This chain uses TRBV20-1 with TRBJ2-5, with 10 bases matching TRBD2. V was pared by 6 bases and J by 5 bases, with 18 bases of the junction left unmatched. In germline, CDR1 is DFQATT, CDR2 SNEGSKA (reference sequence). The CDR3 contains 17 residues. CDR3 protein: CSAPDRGERGGVETQYF. In DNA, the CDR3 is TGCAGTGCCCCCGACCGTGGGGAGCGGGGGGGCGTGGAGACCCAGTACTTC.

The chain couples TRBV29-1 to TRBJ1-4; D perhaps matches TRBD1 (6 bases). Germline V CDR1 and CDR2: SQVTM, ANQGSEA. Deletions cut 6 bases from V and 0 bases from J, with 14 bases between. The length of the CDR3 is 15 residues. The CDR3 nucleotides are TGCAGCGTGGGGGGCCCGGGTTCAACTAATGAAAAACTGTTTTTT. This gives the protein CSVGGPGSTNEKLFF.

Worth noting for this clonotype: Given the absence of the conserved phenylalanine or tryptophan at the CDR3 end, a read error is likely. The chain joins TRBV7-9 to TRBJ2-1; 15 bases line up with TRBD2. The germline V gene encodes CDR1 SEHNR and CDR2 FQNEAQ (reference sequence). J gave up 7 bases and V 7 bases, and 11 bases lay outside the gene matches. This CDR3 region has 17 residues. CDR3 bases: TGTGCCAGCAACTCGACGGCCGGGACTAGCGGGAGGAATGAGCAGTTCTCC. Translation: CASNSTAGTSGRNEQFS.

This clonotype was picked up a small number of times. CDR3 protein: CSARGGESSYEQYF. CDR3 DNA: TGCAGTGCTAGGGGCGGGGAGAGCTCCTACGAGCAGTACTTC. This chain connects TRBV20-1 to TRBJ2-7, with D possibly TRBD2 on 6 matching bases. Germline V gene lookup returns CDR1 DFQATT and CDR2 SNEGSKA (reference sequence). Trimming pared 3 bases from V and 0 bases from J, leaving 12 bases between. CDR3 length: 14 amino acids.

The CDR3 is CSVRLAGGTQYF. In DNA, the CDR3 is TGCAGCGTGAGACTCGCCGGGGGGACCCAGTACTTC. This chain uses TRBV29-1 with TRBJ2-5; maybe TRBD2 (6 bases). V was pared by 6 bases and J by 7 bases, with 15 bases between. Germline CDR1 and CDR2: SQVTM and ANQGSEA. This CDR3 contains 12 residues.

This clonotype was counted ten times or more. The chain couples TRBV29-1 to TRBJ2-7, with 11 bases lining up with TRBD1. The CDR3 has 14 residues. The V and J ends lost 6 bases and 6 bases, in that order; junction bases with no gene match: 10. The germline CDR1 and CDR2 sequences are SQVTM and ANQGSEA. The CDR3 spells CSVNSGQGAGEQYF. The CDR3 DNA reads TGCAGCGTGAATAGTGGACAGGGGGCAGGCGAGCAGTACTTC.

In its sample, this clonotype was seen a few times. V gene TRBV14 combines with J gene TRBJ2-4; D is ambiguous. Trimming stripped 3 bases from V and 3 bases from J, with 18 bases between. Germline loops: CDR1 SGHDN, CDR2 FVKESK. This CDR3 is built from 17 residues. The CDR3 protein is CASSQGYLSRGKNIQYF. CDR3 sequence (DNA): TGTGCCAGCAGCCAGGGTTACCTATCCCGAGGCAAAAACATTCAGTACTTC.

In its sample, this clonotype was seen a few times. The chain employs TRBV9 and TRBJ2-7; no clear D. V was pared by 2 bases and J by 5 bases, with 20 bases between. This CDR3 has 16 amino acids. CDR1 is SGDLS, CDR2 YYNGEE, per germline. The CDR3 DNA follows: TGTGCCAGCAGCGTTGGTATTCGGGTAGGAAACGACGAGCAGTACTTC. Translation gives CASSVGIRVGNDEQYF.

Regarding this clonotype: The junction and the germline gene differ at one end; a read error may be behind it. J is TRBJ2-3 and V is TRBV12-3 or TRBV12-4; D remains unclear. The CDR3 is 15 residues long. CDR3 in amino acids: CASSLKFLMADMQYF. CDR3 DNA sequence: TGTGCCAGCAGTTTGAAGTTTCTGATGGCAGATATGCAGTATTTT.

The chain recombines TRBV2 with TRBJ2-7, with TRBD1 matching 8 bases. In germline, CDR1 is SNHLY, CDR2 FYNNEI. With 6 bases clipped from V and 0 bases from J, the junction kept 10 bases outside the gene matches. This CDR3 region has 16 residues. Here the CDR3 reads CASRGTGGTYSYEQYF. DNA for the CDR3: TGTGCCAGCAGGGGTACAGGGGGTACCTACTCCTACGAGCAGTACTTC.

The chain combines TRBV20-1 with TRBJ2-3; D tentatively reads TRBD1 or TRBD2 (5 bases each). The CDR3 contains 15 residues. The germline V and J ends were trimmed by 1 base and 4 bases, with 15 bases remaining between them. CDR1 and CDR2 (germline): DFQATT, SNEGSKA (reference sequence). The CDR3 here is CSARARGYLADTQYF. CDR3 nucleotide sequence: TGCAGTGCTAGAGCTCGGGGCTATTTGGCAGATACGCAGTATTTT.

CDR3 amino acids: CSARHGLAETQYF. The CDR3 nucleotides read TGCAGTGCTAGACATGGACTAGCGGAGACCCAGTACTTC. The chain combines TRBV20-1 with TRBJ2-5; 9 nucleotides match TRBD2. After removal of 2 bases from V and 5 bases from J, the junction contained 3 bases not matched to a gene. The CDR3 has 13 amino acids. Germline CDR1 and CDR2: DFQATT and SNEGSKA (reference sequence).

The V and J genes are TRBV7-9 and TRBJ2-1, with a weak D call TRBD2 (5 bases). Between the trimmed V and J ends, which lost 7 bases and 6 bases, there was a span of 19 bases. The germline V gene has CDR1 SEHNR and CDR2 FQNEAQ (reference sequence). The length of the CDR3 is 15 residues. The CDR3 loop is CASKEGLRVGNEQFF. The CDR3 coding sequence is TGTGCCAGCAAAGAGGGTCTCCGGGTTGGCAATGAGCAGTTCTTC.

This clonotype was observed a single time. This chain links TRBV11-2 with TRBJ2-7; no firm D call. Between the trimmed V and J ends, which lost 3 bases and 2 bases, there was a span of 14 bases. Germline V lookup: CDR1 SGHAT, CDR2 FQNNGV. The CDR3 extends over 15 amino acids. CDR3: CASSFGVGSPYEQYF. CDR3 coding DNA: TGTGCCAGCAGCTTCGGTGTAGGCAGTCCCTACGAGCAGTACTTC. Combining the CDR3 with reference TRBV11-2 and TRBJ2-7 gives the whole variable domain EAGVAQSPRYKIIEKRQSVAFWCNPISGHATLYWYQQILGQGPKLLIQFQNNGVVDDSQLPKDRFSAERLKGVDSTLKIQPAKLEDSAVYLCASSFGVGSPYEQYFGPGTRLTVT.